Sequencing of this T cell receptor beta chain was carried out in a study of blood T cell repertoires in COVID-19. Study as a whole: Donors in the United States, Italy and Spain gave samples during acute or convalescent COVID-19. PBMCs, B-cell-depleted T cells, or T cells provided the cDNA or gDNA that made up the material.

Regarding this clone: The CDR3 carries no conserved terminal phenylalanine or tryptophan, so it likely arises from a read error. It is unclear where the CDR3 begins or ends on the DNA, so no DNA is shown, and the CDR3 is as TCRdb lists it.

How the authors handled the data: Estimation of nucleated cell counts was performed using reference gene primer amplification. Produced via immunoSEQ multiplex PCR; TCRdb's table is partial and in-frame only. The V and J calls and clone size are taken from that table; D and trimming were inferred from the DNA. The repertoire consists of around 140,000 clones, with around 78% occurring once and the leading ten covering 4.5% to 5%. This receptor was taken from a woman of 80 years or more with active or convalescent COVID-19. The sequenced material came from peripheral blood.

The CDR3 protein is CASSQDRTGAIRL. The genes are TRBV3-1 (or the pseudogene TRBV3-2) and TRBJ2-7; the table's D gene call, TRBD1, was not cross checked with the DNA. The CDR3 is 13 amino acids long, termini counted. Per germline, CDR1 LGHDT and CDR2 YNNKEL (reference sequence).